The 10 T cell receptor beta chains below were found in one sample sequenced in a study of blood T cell repertoires in COVID-19. Repertoires were generated with immunoSEQ multiplex PCR, while TCRdb's copy carries only in-frame clones and drops some. Of about 240,000 clones listed, roughly 90% are singletons. Sequences were obtained from PBMCs or T cells enriched from blood (not recorded which). The receptors originated from a woman aged 25 to 39 with acute COVID-19.

In this sample, this clone turned up once. The rearrangement uses TRBV29-1 and TRBJ2-2; D gene ambiguous. V was cut by 6 bases and J by 5 bases, with 4 bases left in between. There are 10 residues in the CDR3. The V gene's germline CDR1 is SQVTM and CDR2 ANQGSEA. Here the CDR3 reads CSVFTGELFF. CDR3 nucleotides: TGCAGCGTCTTTACCGGGGAGCTGTTTTTT.

Notes on this clone: The CDR3 end shows no conserved phenylalanine or tryptophan, and so a read error is likely. It is unclear where the CDR3 begins or ends on the DNA, so no DNA is shown, and the CDR3 is as TCRdb lists it. CDR3 loop: CASSPAERGARPEI. This chain connects TRBV28 to TRBJ1-1. Germline-derived CDR1 and CDR2 are MDHEN and SYDVKM. Both ends counted, the CDR3 spans 14 residues.

The chain is built from TRBV25-1 and TRBJ2-3; D possibly corresponds to TRBD2 (5 bases). The germline CDR1 and CDR2 sequences are MGHDK and SYGVNS. This CDR3 is 15 amino acids long. V was shortened by 3 bases and J by 4 bases, with 14 bases between the two germline ends. CDR3 in amino acids: CASSDTRANPDTQYF. As DNA, the CDR3 is TGTGCCAGCAGTGACACGAGGGCGAATCCAGATACGCAGTATTTT.

V gene TRBV11-2 combines with J gene TRBJ2-5, with 11 nucleotides matching TRBD2. The CDR3 spans 16 residues. CDR1 and CDR2 from the germline V gene are SGHAT and FQNNGV. Losses at the gene ends were 3 bases for V and 4 bases for J; bases not matched to a gene: 7. CDR3 sequence: CASSFGRSGGGETQYF. CDR3 in DNA: TGTGCCAGCAGCTTCGGACGTAGCGGGGGGGGAGAGACCCAGTACTTC.

V and J are TRBV5-8 and TRBJ2-3; D possibly corresponds to TRBD1 (5 bases). The germline V gene encodes CDR1 SGHTS and CDR2 YDEGEE. This CDR3 is 15 amino acids long. Trimming took 5 bases from V and 0 from J, leaving 13 bases between them. The CDR3, as DNA: TGTGCCAGCAGTCCCAGGGAACGTAGCACAGATACGCAGTATTTT. It specifies CASSPRERSTDTQYF.

In its sample, this clone was seen once. The chain couples TRBV5-6 to TRBJ2-2; 7 bases align to TRBD1. Germline loops: CDR1 SGHDT, CDR2 YYEEEE. The J segment lost 5 bases and the V segment lost 3 bases, leaving 1 base of the junction unmatched. CDR3 length: 13 amino acids. The CDR3 region has the DNA TGTGCCAGCAGCTGGGGACAGACCGGGGAGCTGTTTTTT. Protein sequence: CASSWGQTGELFF.

The chain recombines TRBV29-1 with TRBJ1-1; D call uncertain. Germline CDR1 and CDR2: SQVTM and ANQGSEA. This CDR3 comprises 14 residues. Trimming removed 3 bases from V and 0 bases from J, with 11 bases in between. The CDR3 DNA sequence: TGCAGCGTTGAGTCCAGACTCATGAACACTGAAGCTTTCTTT. This gives the protein CSVESRLMNTEAFF.

The rearrangement links TRBV7-2 to TRBJ2-5, with 9 bases aligning to TRBD1. The CDR3 is 16 amino acids. Looked up from germline, CDR1 is SGHTA and CDR2 is FQGNSA. After removal of 4 bases from V and 3 bases from J, the junction contained 9 bases not matched to a gene. Written as DNA, the CDR3 is TGTGCCAGCAGCTCGCAGGGGACAGGGAATAAAGAGACCCAGTACTTC. Encoded protein: CASSSQGTGNKETQYF. The variable domain in full, with the rest retrieved from reference TRBV7-2 and TRBJ2-5, is GAGVSQSPSNKVTEKGKDVELRCDPISGHTALYWYRQSLGQGLEFLIYFQGNSAPDKSGLPSDRFSAERTGGSVSTLTIQRTQQEDSAVYLCASSSQGTGNKETQYFGPGTRLLVL.

The CDR3 region has the DNA TGTGCCAGCTCCTCGAGGAGGGGACAGACTTACTACGAGCAGTACTTC. It specifies CASSSRRGQTYYEQYF. The chain uses TRBV27 and TRBJ2-7; a weak D match, TRBD1 (7 bases). CDR1 is MNHEY, CDR2 SMNVEV, per germline (reference sequence). CDR3 length equals 16 residues. Deletions cut 8 bases from V and 3 bases from J, with 23 bases between.

This sequence joins TRBV19 and TRBJ1-2; TRBD1 matches at 7 bases. Germline loops: CDR1 LNHDA, CDR2 SQIVND (reference sequence). This CDR3 has 16 amino acids. With V trimmed by 5 bases and J by 5 bases, 14 bases remained unmatched. The CDR3 protein is CASSSLQGRPWYGYTF. CDR3 nucleotide sequence: TGTGCCAGTAGTTCCCTACAGGGGCGACCTTGGTATGGCTACACCTTC. Full variable domain (remainder filled in from reference TRBV19 and TRBJ1-2): DGGITQSPKYLFRKEGQNVTLSCEQNLNHDAMYWYRQDPGQGLRLIYYSQIVNDFQKGDIAEGYSVSREKKESFPLTVTSAQKNPTAFYLCASSSLQGRPWYGYTFGSGTRLTVV.